The next 23 T cell receptor beta chains were all read from a single sample in a study of blood T cells in healthy people across ages. Combining a sample-barcoded 5' primer with a J-beta primer mix, a second PCR ran for about 7 to 11 cycles. TCRdb used MiXCR to reprocess the 5' RACE reads, holding one entry per CDR3 protein. The sample yields approximately 810,000 distinct CDR3 sequences, around 30% seen once. The source material was blood. These receptor sequences come from a woman of 80 years or more in good health.

This clonotype came up many times. This chain uses TRBV5-1 with TRBJ1-5, with 7 bases identical to TRBD1. V gave up 0 bases and J gave up 4 bases; unmatched junction bases: 4. CDR3 length: 15 amino acids. The germline V gene encodes CDR1 SGHRS and CDR2 YFSETQ. The CDR3 DNA is TGCGCCAGCAGCTTGGCGGGGACAGAGAATCAGCCCCAGCATTTT. It encodes CASSLAGTENQPQHF.

This clonotype has ten or more counts. The chain combines TRBV7-2 with TRBJ2-7; unclear D gene. Germline-derived CDR1 and CDR2 are SGHTA and FQGNSA. V lost 4 bases, J lost 3 bases, and 10 bases lay in between. This CDR3 region has 13 residues. As DNA, the CDR3 is TGTGCCAGCAGCTCGGGCTTTTACTACGAGCAGTACTTC. Translation gives CASSSGFYYEQYF.

Note on this clonotype: A clone one base away is much larger, so this may be a read error. The V gene is TRBV4-3, the J gene TRBJ1-6, with D maybe TRBD1 (5 bases). The CDR3 runs to 14 residues. Germline V CDR1 and CDR2: LGHNA, YSLEER. DNA of the CDR3: TGCGCCAGCAGCCACCCACAGGTTAATTCACCCCCCCACTTT. It translates to CASSHPQVNSPPHF.

This chain uses TRBV30 with TRBJ1-4; D is ambiguous. Germline V gene data show CDR1 as GTSNPN and CDR2 as SVGIG (reference sequence). The CDR3 sequence is 15 residues long. V was clipped by 3 bases and J by 0 bases, with 11 bases between them. CDR3 loop: CAWSGSAATNEKLFF. The CDR3 nucleotides read TGTGCCTGGAGCGGTTCTGCGGCAACTAATGAAAAACTGTTTTTT.

A remark on this clonotype: A read error is possible here, since a much larger clone lies one base away. This chain connects TRBV6-1 to TRBJ2-6; perhaps D is TRBD1 or TRBD2 (6 bases each). Looked up from germline, CDR1 is MNHNS and CDR2 is SASEGT. This CDR3 region has 15 residues. DNA of the CDR3: TGTGCCAGCAGAAACGGGGGCTCTGGGGCCAACGTCCCGACTTTC. Translation gives CASRNGGSGANVPTF.

Ten or more counts support this clonotype. This chain joins TRBV12-3 or TRBV12-4 and TRBJ1-2, with 7 bases aligning to TRBD1. The CDR3 runs to 16 residues. V lost 6 bases to trimming and J lost 4 bases; unmatched junction nucleotides: 14. CDR3 loop: CASSPTGTVSLYGYTF. CDR3 DNA: TGTGCCAGCAGCCCCACCGGGACAGTCTCCCTCTATGGCTACACCTTC.

Only a few counts were recorded for this clonotype. The rearrangement links TRBV6-1 to TRBJ1-2; D is possibly TRBD1 (6 bases). Deletions cut 4 bases from V and 2 bases from J, with 17 bases between. In germline, CDR1 is MNHNS, CDR2 SASEGT. The length of the CDR3 is 16 residues. The CDR3 protein is CASSVNRVRPNYGYTF. The CDR3 nucleotides read TGTGCCAGCAGTGTAAACAGGGTTCGTCCGAACTATGGCTACACCTTC.

The chain uses TRBV12-3 or TRBV12-4 and TRBJ2-2, with D unresolved. Trimming removed 4 bases at V and 2 bases at J, with 17 bases between. The CDR3 has 17 amino acids. The DNA for the CDR3 is TGTGCCAGCAGTTCATTCTATGATTCACTTAACACCGGGGAGCTGTTTTTT. It yields the protein CASSSFYDSLNTGELFF.

The J gene is TRBJ1-5, the V gene TRBV10-3; unclear D gene. The CDR3 is made up of 17 amino acids. Germline CDR1 is ENHRY and CDR2 is SYGVKD. The germline V and J ends were trimmed by 0 bases and 7 bases, with 19 bases remaining between them. The CDR3 DNA sequence: TGTGCCATCAGTGAGTCGAAGGGTGAGGGATTCGGACAGCCCCAGCATTTT. Residues: CAISESKGEGFGQPQHF.

Concerning this clonotype itself: A read error may be the cause here, since a much bigger clone is one base away. The gene calls are TRBV5-1 and TRBJ1-6, with 8 bases aligning to TRBD1. Germline lookup yields CDR1 SGHRS and CDR2 YFSETQ. CDR3 size: 16 residues. The ends lost 6 bases at V and 5 bases at J; junction bases unmatched: 10. The CDR3 spells CASNFDLGQDNSPLHF. CDR3 DNA: TGCGCCAGCAACTTCGATTTGGGACAGGATAATTCACCCCTCCACTTT.

This clonotype was detected many times. V and J are TRBV28 and TRBJ2-1; D may be TRBD1 (6 bases). This CDR3 spans 15 amino acids. Germline CDR1 MDHEN, CDR2 SYDVKM. Deletions cut 5 bases from V and 7 bases from J, with 18 bases between. The CDR3 nucleotides read TGTGCCAGCAGTCTCGGTACAGGGTTTAGGAATGAGCAGTTCTTC. Translation gives CASSLGTGFRNEQFF.

The chain couples TRBV29-1 to TRBJ1-1; weak D call: TRBD1 (6 bases). Germline CDR1 SQVTM, CDR2 ANQGSEA. V was clipped by 7 bases and J by 1 base, with 13 bases between them. The CDR3 is 13 amino acids. The DNA for the CDR3 is TGCAGCGCCAAGGACAGCGAGAACACTGAAGCTTTCTTT. Amino acids: CSAKDSENTEAFF.

This clonotype was counted many times. The chain is built from TRBV20-1 and TRBJ2-3; 12 bases align to TRBD2. Germline CDR1 and CDR2: DFQATT and SNEGSKA (reference sequence). The CDR3 is 16 amino acids. V lost 0 bases and J lost 5; bases outside the gene matches: 6. The CDR3 protein is CSARDPSGGALDTQYF. Written as DNA, the CDR3 is TGCAGTGCTAGAGACCCTAGCGGGGGGGCCCTAGATACGCAGTATTTT.

This clonotype was picked up many times. The chain links TRBV12-3 or TRBV12-4 to TRBJ2-3; no clear D. V lost 7 bases and J 5 bases, leaving 7 bases between the germline ends. The CDR3 covers 11 residues. The CDR3 sequence is CASTLIDTQYF. The DNA of the CDR3 is TGTGCCAGCACCCTTATAGATACGCAGTATTTT.

This clonotype was counted many times. The rearrangement uses TRBV20-1 and TRBJ2-7; no definite D call. V shed 6 bases and J shed 3 bases, with 9 bases lying between them. The CDR3 is made up of 11 amino acids. Germline CDR1 and CDR2: DFQATT and SNEGSKA (reference sequence). The CDR3 nucleotides are TGCAGTGCCTTATGGGGCTACGAGCAGTACTTC. It encodes CSALWGYEQYF.

This clonotype was seen ten or more times. The V call is TRBV6-2 or TRBV6-3, the J call TRBJ2-7; tentatively, D is TRBD2 (6 bases). CDR1 is MNHEY and CDR2 is SVGEGT in the germline V gene. The CDR3 is made up of 17 amino acids. V lost 0 bases to trimming and J lost 2 bases, with 17 bases between them. This CDR3 is CASSYSKAGTLTYEQYF. CDR3 in DNA: TGTGCCAGCAGTTACTCGAAGGCCGGGACTCTCACCTACGAGCAGTACTTC.

This clonotype was counted many times. The chain joins TRBV6-1 to TRBJ2-3; 13 positions match TRBD2. Germline values: CDR1 MNHNS, CDR2 SASEGT. This CDR3 has 19 residues. Losses at the gene ends were 6 bases for V and 4 bases for J; bases not matched to a gene: 16. DNA of the CDR3: TGTGCCAGCAGCAAACTAGCGGGGGGGCTGAGTGATTACGCAGATACGCAGTATTTT. Amino acids: CASSKLAGGLSDYADTQYF.

Details on this clonotype: This may be a read error: a much more frequent sequence differs by one nucleotide. V gene TRBV6-2 or TRBV6-3 combines with J gene TRBJ2-1; possibly TRBD1 for D (6 bases). V lost 4 bases and J lost 10, with 17 bases in between. There are 14 residues in the CDR3. Germline assignment: CDR1 MNHEY and CDR2 SVGEGT. CDR3 in DNA: TGTGCCAGCAGTTCAACTTTAGGGGGATACGAGCAGTTCTTC. This sequence encodes CASSSTLGGYEQFF.

This clonotype was counted only a few times. The chain joins TRBV12-3 or TRBV12-4 to TRBJ2-2, with 13 positions matching TRBD2. Losses at the gene ends were 4 bases for V and 1 base for J; bases not matched to a gene: 0. The CDR3 contains 16 residues. CDR3: CASSWTSGGNTGELFF. In DNA, the CDR3 is TGTGCCAGCAGTTGGACTAGCGGGGGGAACACCGGGGAGCTGTTTTTT.

This clonotype was counted ten times or more. V gene TRBV4-3 combines with J gene TRBJ2-7; D is possibly TRBD2 (5 bases). Germline assignment: CDR1 LGHNA and CDR2 YSLEER. V was shortened by 0 bases and J by 3 bases, with 12 bases between the two germline ends. The CDR3 totals 15 residues. This chain's CDR3 is CASSQEITADYEQYF. CDR3 DNA: TGCGCCAGCAGCCAAGAAATAACAGCGGACTACGAGCAGTACTTC.

This clonotype has ten or more counts. The chain is built from TRBV7-2 and TRBJ2-3; D uncertain. Germline CDR1 and CDR2: SGHTA and FQGNSA. There are 13 residues in the CDR3. V was trimmed by 0 bases and J by 7 bases, leaving 8 bases between them. The CDR3 region has the DNA TGTGCCAGCAGCTTAGCAGGGATGAATACGCAGTATTTT. Translating it yields CASSLAGMNTQYF. The variable domain in full, completed from reference TRBV7-2 and TRBJ2-3, reads GAGVSQSPSNKVTEKGKDVELRCDPISGHTALYWYRQSLGQGLEFLIYFQGNSAPDKSGLPSDRFSAERTGGSVSTLTIQRTQQEDSAVYLCASSLAGMNTQYFGPGTRLTVL.

In this sample, this clonotype turned up many times. The chain uses TRBV20-1 and TRBJ1-2, with a tentative D call TRBD1 (6 bases). The germline CDR1 and CDR2 sequences are DFQATT and SNEGSKA (reference sequence). Trimming took 8 bases from V and 6 from J, leaving 13 bases between them. This CDR3 is 11 amino acids long. CDR3 amino acids: CSKWDIDGYTF. The CDR3, as DNA: TGCAGTAAATGGGACATTGATGGCTACACCTTC.

This clonotype was counted ten times or more. The chain's CDR3 is CASSPIGGANVLTF. CDR3 sequence (DNA): TGTGCCAGCAGTCCAATTGGTGGGGCCAACGTCCTGACTTTC. V usage is TRBV3-1 and J usage is TRBJ2-6; D ambiguous. Deletions cut 6 bases from V and 3 bases from J, with 9 bases between. The CDR3 is 14 amino acids. CDR1 and CDR2 (germline): LGHDT, YNNKEL (reference sequence). The full variable domain, rest sourced from reference TRBV3-1 and TRBJ2-6, is DTAVSQTPKYLVTQMGNDKSIKCEQNLGHDTMYWYKQDSKKFLKIMFSYNNKELIINETVPNRFSPKSPDKAHLNLHINSLELGDSAVYFCASSPIGGANVLTFGAGSRLTVL.